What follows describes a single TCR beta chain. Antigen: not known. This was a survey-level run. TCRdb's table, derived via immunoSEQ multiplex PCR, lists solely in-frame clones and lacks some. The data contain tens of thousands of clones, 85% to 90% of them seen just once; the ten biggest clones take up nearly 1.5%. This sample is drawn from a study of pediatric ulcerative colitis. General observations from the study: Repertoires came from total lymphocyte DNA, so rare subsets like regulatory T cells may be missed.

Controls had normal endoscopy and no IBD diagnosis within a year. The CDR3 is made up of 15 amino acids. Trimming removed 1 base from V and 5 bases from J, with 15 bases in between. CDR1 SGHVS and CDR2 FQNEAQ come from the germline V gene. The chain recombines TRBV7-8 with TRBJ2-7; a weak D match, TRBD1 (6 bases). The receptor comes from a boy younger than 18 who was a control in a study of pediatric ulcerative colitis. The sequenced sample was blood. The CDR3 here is CASSLGGLGFDEQYF. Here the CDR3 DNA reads TGTGCCAGCAGCTTAGGGGGGCTGGGGTTCGACGAGCAGTACTTC.